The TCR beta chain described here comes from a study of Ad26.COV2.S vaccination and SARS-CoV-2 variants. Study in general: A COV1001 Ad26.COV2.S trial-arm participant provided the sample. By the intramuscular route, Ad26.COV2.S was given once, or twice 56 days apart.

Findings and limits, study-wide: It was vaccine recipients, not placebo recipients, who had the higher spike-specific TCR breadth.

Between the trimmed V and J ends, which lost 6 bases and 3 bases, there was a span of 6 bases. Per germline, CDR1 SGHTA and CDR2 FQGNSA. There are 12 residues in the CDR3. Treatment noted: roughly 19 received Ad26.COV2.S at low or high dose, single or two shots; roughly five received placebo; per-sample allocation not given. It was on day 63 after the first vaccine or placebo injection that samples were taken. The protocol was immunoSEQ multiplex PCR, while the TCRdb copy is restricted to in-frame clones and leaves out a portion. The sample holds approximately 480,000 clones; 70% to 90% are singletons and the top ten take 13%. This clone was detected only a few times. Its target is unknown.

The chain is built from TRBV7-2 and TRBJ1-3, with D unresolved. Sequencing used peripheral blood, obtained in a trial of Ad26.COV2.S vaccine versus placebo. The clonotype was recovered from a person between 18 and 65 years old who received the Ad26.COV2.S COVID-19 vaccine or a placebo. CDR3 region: CASRNYGNTIYF. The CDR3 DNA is TGTGCCAGCAGGAACTATGGAAACACCATATATTTT.